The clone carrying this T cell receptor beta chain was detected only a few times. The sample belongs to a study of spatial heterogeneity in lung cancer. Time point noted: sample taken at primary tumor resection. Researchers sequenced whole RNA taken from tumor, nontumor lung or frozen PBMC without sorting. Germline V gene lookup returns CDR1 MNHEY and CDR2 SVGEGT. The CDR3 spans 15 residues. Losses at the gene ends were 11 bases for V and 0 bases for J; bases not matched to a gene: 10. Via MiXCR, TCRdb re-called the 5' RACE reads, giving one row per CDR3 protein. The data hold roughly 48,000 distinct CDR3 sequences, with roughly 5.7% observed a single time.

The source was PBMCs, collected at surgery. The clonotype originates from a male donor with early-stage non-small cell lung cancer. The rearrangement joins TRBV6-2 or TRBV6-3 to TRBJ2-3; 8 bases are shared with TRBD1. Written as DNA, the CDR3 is TGTGCCGCTCTTGGACAGGGCCTAAGCACAGATACGCAGTATTTT. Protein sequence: CAALGQGLSTDTQYF.